The TCR beta chain described here comes from a study of PD-1 blockade in classical Hodgkin lymphoma. Every patient had relapsed following autologous stem cell transplantation, and cohorts differed in brentuximab vedotin exposure. Sequencing was performed with immunoSEQ multiplex PCR; in TCRdb, only in-frame clones are kept and a portion is missing. This sample has around 35,000 clones, with roughly 88% found just once. Trimming removed 5 bases from V and 5 bases from J, with 18 bases in between. CDR3 size: 15 residues. Germline values: CDR1 SGHAT, CDR2 FQNNGV. Note on this clone: Its antigen is as yet unknown.

Study-wide points: Any patient who commenced nivolumab under 1 year after ASCT was excluded. CD4+ TCR diversity, unlike CD8+, climbed significantly by C4D1. Before treatment, complete responders showed about the same diversity as newly diagnosed patients. Relapsed/refractory patients reportedly had lower baseline diversity than newly diagnosed patients.

This receptor was identified in a human donor with classical Hodgkin lymphoma. This chain links TRBV11-2 with TRBJ1-2; tentative D call: TRBD1 (5 bases). The specimen comprised peripheral blood mononuclear cells (PBMCs), sampled before the second cycle of nivolumab. The CDR3 nucleotides are TGTGCCAGCAGCACTTCGGGGCCTCCCGGGTATGGCTACACCTTC. Its protein is CASSTSGPPGYGYTF.